These 14 T cell receptor beta chains were all obtained from the same sample, sequenced in a study of PD-1 blockade in classical Hodgkin lymphoma. In every patient, relapse followed autologous stem cell transplantation, while exposure to brentuximab vedotin differed. Applied to thawed PBMCs, magnetic negative selection was the method used to isolate CD8+ T cells. The assay was immunoSEQ multiplex PCR, and TCRdb's table has in-frame clones only and misses some. The sample consists of about 13,000 clones, roughly 84% of them appearing once. This specimen was CD8+ T cells from blood, taken at baseline. These receptors came from a human donor with classical Hodgkin lymphoma.

CDR3 nucleotides: TGTGCCAGCAGCTTACGGGCGGGCTCTTGGACTGAAGCTTTCTTT. Its protein product is CASSLRAGSWTEAFF. The chain couples TRBV7-8 to TRBJ1-1; D remains unclear. V was clipped by 2 bases and J by 5 bases, with 15 bases between them. CDR1 is SGHVS, CDR2 FQNEAQ, per germline. The length of the CDR3 is 15 residues. The full variable domain, its missing parts supplied by reference TRBV7-8 and TRBJ1-1, is GAGVSQSPRYKVAKRGQDVALRCDPISGHVSLFWYQQALGQGPEFLTYFQNEAQLDKSGLPSDRFFAERPEGSVSTLKIQRTQQEDSAVYLCASSLRAGSWTEAFFGQGTRLTVV.

The J gene is TRBJ2-4, the V gene TRBV5-1; D might be TRBD2 (6 bases). The CDR3 spans 17 residues. The V gene lost 0 bases and the J gene lost 3 bases, with 16 bases spanning the gap. The V gene's germline CDR1 is SGHRS and CDR2 YFSETQ. The CDR3 region is CASSLESGQGGKNIQYF. The DNA for the CDR3 is TGCGCCAGCAGCTTGGAAAGCGGGCAGGGAGGCAAAAACATTCAGTACTTC.

The gene calls are TRBV7-9 and TRBJ2-7, with 8 bases fitting TRBD1. Germline V gives CDR1 SEHNR, CDR2 FQNEAQ (reference sequence). This CDR3 spans 16 amino acids. With 0 bases clipped from V and 0 bases from J, the junction kept 4 bases outside the gene matches. The CDR3 DNA is TGTGCCAGCAGCTTAGCTGGCAGGGGGCTCTCCTACGAGCAGTACTTC. It encodes CASSLAGRGLSYEQYF.

J is TRBJ2-7 and V is TRBV5-6, with 9 bases identical to TRBD1. The CDR3 contains 15 residues. The trim removed 4 bases at V and 1 base at J, leaving 6 bases unmatched. Germline V CDR1 and CDR2: SGHDT, YYEEEE. The CDR3 nucleotides read TGTGCCAGCAGCCCGGAGGGACAGGGTTCCTACGAGCAGTACTTC. It is translated as CASSPEGQGSYEQYF. The full variable domain, its missing parts supplied by reference TRBV5-6 and TRBJ2-7, is DAGVTQSPTHLIKTRGQQVTLRCSPKSGHDTVSWYQQALGQGPQFIFQYYEEEERQRGNFPDRFSGHQFPNYSSELNVNALLLGDSALYLCASSPEGQGSYEQYFGPGTRLTVT.

Here the CDR3 reads CASSTTGRDYEQYF. CDR3 bases: TGTGCCAGCAGCACGACAGGGAGGGATTACGAGCAGTACTTC. The chain employs TRBV2 and TRBJ2-7; D tentatively fits TRBD1 or TRBD2 (7 bases each). Germline CDR1 reads SNHLY; CDR2 reads FYNNEI. V lost 6 bases and J lost 4, with 16 bases in between. This CDR3 has 14 residues. The whole variable domain, filled in from reference TRBV2 and TRBJ2-7, reads EPEVTQTPSHQVTQMGQEVILRCVPISNHLYFYWYRQILGQKVEFLVSFYNNEISEKSEIFDDQFSVERPDGSNFTLKIRSTKLEDSAMYFCASSTTGRDYEQYFGPGTRLTVT.

This clone was counted a few times. The rearrangement uses TRBV9 and TRBJ1-2, with 7 bases fitting TRBD1. Trimming removed 0 bases from V and 4 bases from J; junction bases left unmatched: 6. This CDR3 is built from 15 residues. CDR1 SGDLS and CDR2 YYNGEE come from the germline V gene. The CDR3 bases are TGTGCCAGCAGCGTAGGGGCCGGGACAGTCTATGGCTACACCTTC. It codes for CASSVGAGTVYGYTF.

The chain employs TRBV6-1 and TRBJ2-7; possibly TRBD2 for D (7 bases). The length of the CDR3 is 15 residues. The germline V and J ends were trimmed by 3 bases and 2 bases, with 14 bases remaining between them. CDR1 is MNHNS, CDR2 SASEGT, per germline. The CDR3: CASSDFTGGPYEQYF. CDR3 nucleotides: TGTGCCAGCAGTGACTTTACGGGGGGCCCCTACGAGCAGTACTTC.

This clone was seen more than once but under ten times. This chain connects TRBV7-6 to TRBJ1-5; D is ambiguous. The V and J ends lost 1 base and 6 bases respectively, with 4 bases between them. Germline V CDR1 and CDR2: SGHVS, FNYEAQ. This CDR3 is 12 amino acids long. CDR3 region: CASSLGGQPQHF. The DNA of the CDR3 is TGTGCCAGCAGCTTAGGGGGTCAGCCCCAGCATTTT. Full variable domain (remainder filled in from reference TRBV7-6 and TRBJ1-5): GAGVSQSPRYKVTKRGQDVALRCDPISGHVSLYWYRQALGQGPEFLTYFNYEAQQDKSGLPNDRFSAERPEGSISTLTIQRTEQRDSAMYRCASSLGGQPQHFGDGTRLSIL.

This chain links TRBV7-7 with TRBJ2-7, with 7 positions matching TRBD2. The CDR3 covers 14 residues. Germline V gives CDR1 SSHAT, CDR2 FNYEAQ (reference sequence). The V gene end was trimmed by 3 bases and the J gene end by 4 bases; junction bases not matched to a gene: 6. Here the CDR3 DNA reads TGTGCCAGCAGCTTGCAGGGAGGGATGTACGAGCAGTACTTC. Protein: CASSLQGGMYEQYF.

The chain recombines TRBV5-4 with TRBJ1-6; D may be TRBD1 (6 bases). V lost 0 bases and J lost 7, with 14 bases in between. The CDR3 covers 16 residues. Germline lookup yields CDR1 SGHNT and CDR2 YYREEE (reference sequence). The CDR3 sequence is CASSLAIAGANSPLHF. CDR3 sequence (DNA): TGTGCCAGCAGCTTGGCGATCGCGGGGGCGAATTCACCCCTCCACTTT.

The chain recombines TRBV2 with TRBJ2-3; D not resolved. The germline V and J ends were trimmed by 0 bases and 6 bases, with 1 base remaining between them. Germline V gene sequence: CDR1 SNHLY, CDR2 FYNNEI. This CDR3 has 11 residues. CDR3 DNA: TGTGCCAGCAGTGAAGCGGATACGCAGTATTTT. Protein sequence: CASSEADTQYF.

In DNA form, the CDR3 reads TGCAGTGCTGCCGATGGGGGGGAGCTGTTTTTT. It yields the protein CSAADGGELFF. V is TRBV20-1 and J is TRBJ2-2; D gene uncertain. V lost 5 bases and J 8 bases, leaving 9 bases between the germline ends. Germline CDR1 is DFQATT and CDR2 is SNEGSKA (reference sequence). CDR3 length: 11 residues.

The rearrangement joins TRBV6-5 to TRBJ2-7, with 9 bases matching TRBD1. Trimming removed 5 bases from V and 4 bases from J; junction bases left unmatched: 9. The germline gives CDR1 MNHEY, CDR2 SVGAGI. The CDR3 length is 15 residues. The DNA for the CDR3 is TGTGCCAGCAGTACCTCCGGGACAGGGATTTACGAGCAGTACTTC. Its protein product is CASSTSGTGIYEQYF.

This sequence joins TRBV9 and TRBJ1-1; D unresolved. CDR1 is SGDLS, CDR2 YYNGEE, per germline. The V end was cut by 0 bases, the J end by 1 base, with 7 bases between. This CDR3 has 14 amino acids. CDR3 in DNA: TGTGCCAGCAGCGTAGTTTGGGAGAACACTGAAGCTTTCTTT. Amino acid sequence: CASSVVWENTEAFF.